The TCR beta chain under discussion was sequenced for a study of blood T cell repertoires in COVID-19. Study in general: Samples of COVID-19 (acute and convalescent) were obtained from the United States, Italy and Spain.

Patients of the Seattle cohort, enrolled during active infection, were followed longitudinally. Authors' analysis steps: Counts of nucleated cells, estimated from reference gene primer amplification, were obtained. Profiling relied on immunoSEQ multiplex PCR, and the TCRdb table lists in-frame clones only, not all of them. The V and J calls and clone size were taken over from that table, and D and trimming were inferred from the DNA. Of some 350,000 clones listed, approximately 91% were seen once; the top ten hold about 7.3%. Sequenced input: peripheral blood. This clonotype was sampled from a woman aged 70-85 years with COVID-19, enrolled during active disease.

DNA of the CDR3: TGTGCCAGCAGTTTACGGGGGAGCTATGGCTACACCTTC. Protein: CASSLRGSYGYTF. This chain connects TRBV12-3 or TRBV12-4 to TRBJ1-2; D may be TRBD1 (5 bases). Trimming removed 2 bases at V and 4 bases at J, with 8 bases between. This CDR3 is 13 amino acids long.